This T cell receptor (beta chain) appears in the sequencing data of a study of blood T cell repertoires in COVID-19 (dated by TCRdb to 2020 to 2021). Turning to the overall study: Collaborator samples came from the United States, Italy and Spain and covered acute and convalescent phases of COVID-19. The prospective study material was composed of cDNA or gDNA derived from T cells, B-cell-depleted T cells, or PBMCs. Deeply sampled blood TCRbeta repertoires from subjects exposed to, actively infected with, or recovered from COVID-19 were included in the dataset. The repertoires were released in a freely available public database meant as a resource for research on the immune response to SARS-CoV-2. Samples were obtained from the ongoing ImmuneRACE study (first 160 participants) and from 1,200 or so subjects provided by 6 global collaborators. Sample metadata almost always included a de-identified subject ID, COVID-19 status, age in years and sex. HLA class I and class II types, where available, came from metadata supplied by the sample provider rather than from assay-based typing.

In the prospective study, participants were about 18 to 95 years old, resided in under 30 geographic areas of the United States, and were enrolled through a virtual design. Cohort assignment in the prospective study relied on participant-reported clinical history from a screening survey and a study questionnaire. ImmuneRACE Cohort 3 recovered participants were defined by two consecutive negative NP/OP PCR tests, healthcare professional clearance, or symptom resolution. In the prospective study, whole blood, serum and a nasopharyngeal or oropharyngeal swab were collected from each participant by mobile phlebotomists. Additional blood draws and questionnaires over an approximately two-month period could optionally be provided by prospective study participants. Prospective study blood samples were shipped either frozen or at room temperature before DNA extraction. Relative to germline, V is 8 bases shorter and J is 1 base shorter, with 11 bases between their ends. The germline V gene provides CDR1 SNHLY and CDR2 FYNNEI. Including cysteine and phenylalanine, the CDR3 has 13 amino acids. Only the CDR3 DNA stays, 39 bases, in frame from base 1.

The immunoSEQ Assay, a bias-controlled multiplex PCR, was used to amplify TCRbeta CDR3 regions from genomic DNA. As for the authors' bioinformatics: The number of nucleated cells in each sample was estimated from the amplification of reference gene primers within the assay. Sequence reads were collapsed and filtered to measure the absolute abundance of every unique TCRbeta CDR3 rearrangement. For each sample, productive Simpson clonality was calculated as the square root of Simpson's diversity index across productive rearrangements. TCRdb holds this immuneACCESS table with in-frame rearrangements only. Some clones are missing; in checked studies, unresolved V genes explain under half, and the rest has no known cause. V, J and clone size derive from that table, while D and trimming were established from the DNA sequence. The sample table records more than 250,000 clones; around 87% of these occur just once. Approximately 5% of the sample goes to the ten largest clones.

Study-wide findings and limitations: The amount of clinical and demographic metadata varied by source and participant and was provided uncurated.

Note on this clone: Its antigen is still unknown. No qualities accompany the bases; no much larger clone lies one base away.

Sequenced: PBMCs or T cells enriched from blood (not recorded which). This TCR came from a woman aged 25-40 years who had recovered from COVID-19. The rearranged chain carries TRBV2 and TRBJ2-5; TRBD1 is a weak D gene call, 6 bases matching. The CDR3 region has the sequence CASSTGIQETQYF. Read as DNA, the sequence is TGTGCCAGCTCCACAGGGATCCAAGAGACCCAGTACTTC.